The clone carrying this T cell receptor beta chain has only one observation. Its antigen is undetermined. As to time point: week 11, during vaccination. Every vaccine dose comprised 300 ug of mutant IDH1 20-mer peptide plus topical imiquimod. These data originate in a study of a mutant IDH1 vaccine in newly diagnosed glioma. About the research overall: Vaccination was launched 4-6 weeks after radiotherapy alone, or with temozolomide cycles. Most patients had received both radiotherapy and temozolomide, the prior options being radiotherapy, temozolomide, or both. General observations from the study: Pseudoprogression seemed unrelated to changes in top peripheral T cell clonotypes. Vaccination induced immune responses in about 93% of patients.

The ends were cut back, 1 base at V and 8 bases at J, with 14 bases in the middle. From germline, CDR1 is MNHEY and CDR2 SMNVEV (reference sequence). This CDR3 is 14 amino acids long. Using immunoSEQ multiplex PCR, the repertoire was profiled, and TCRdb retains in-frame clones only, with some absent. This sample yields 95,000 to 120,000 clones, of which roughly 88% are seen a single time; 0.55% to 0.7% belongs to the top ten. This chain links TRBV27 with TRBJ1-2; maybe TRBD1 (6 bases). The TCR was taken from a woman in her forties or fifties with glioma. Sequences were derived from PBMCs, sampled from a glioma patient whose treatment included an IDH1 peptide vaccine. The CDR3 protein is CASSLFRGAKGYTF. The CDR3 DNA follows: TGTGCCAGCAGTTTATTTCGGGGGGCAAAGGGCTACACCTTC.